The sequence of this T cell receptor beta chain was determined in a study of blood T cell repertoires in COVID-19. Turning to the study itself: Nucleic acid was either cDNA or gDNA, and it came from T cells, B-cell-depleted T cells, or PBMCs.

TCRdb's copy holds only in-frame clones and misses some; the assay was immunoSEQ multiplex PCR. The data contain around 120,000 clones, about nine tenths of them singletons. Trimming left V 5 bases short and J 2 bases short, with 16 bases between. The CDR3 runs 16 residues. CDR1 is SEHNR, CDR2 FQNEAQ, per germline (reference sequence). The source is a man between 50 and 59 years old with active COVID-19. Sequencing used peripheral blood. This chain joins TRBV7-9 and TRBJ1-3; perhaps TRBD1 as D (5 bases). This CDR3 reads CASSRGIGGAGNTIYF. The CDR3 DNA follows: TGTGCCAGCAGCCGAGGAATCGGGGGGGCTGGAAACACCATATATTTT.